The 9 T cell receptor beta chains reported below all come from one sample, sequenced in a study of CD8 T cells in ankylosing spondylitis. TCRdb passed the 5' RACE reads through MiXCR, listing each CDR3 protein once. The sample has hundreds of thousands of distinct CDR3 sequences, less than 25% seen once. Material for sequencing was blood, either unsorted or a sorted T cell fraction (not recorded which). These receptors originate from a female donor with ankylosing spondylitis or in good health (not recorded which).

This clonotype was detected a few times. The rearrangement links TRBV6-1 to TRBJ1-2; 9 nucleotides match TRBD1. The CDR3 contains 14 residues. CDR1 MNHNS and CDR2 SASEGT come from the germline V gene. V dropped 6 bases and J dropped 4; count of bases not matched to a gene: 6. The CDR3 DNA is TGTGCCAGCAGGGTCACAGGGGGCACCTATGGCTACACCTTC. Translating it yields CASRVTGGTYGYTF.

This clonotype was counted a few times. The gene calls are TRBV5-1 and TRBJ2-1; TRBD2 matches at 7 bases. V gave up 8 bases and J gave up 4 bases; unmatched junction bases: 9. There are 14 residues in the CDR3. Germline V gene data show CDR1 as SGHRS and CDR2 as YFSETQ. The CDR3 spells CASETSLLYNEQFF. The CDR3 DNA sequence: TGCGCCAGTGAGACTAGCCTCCTTTACAATGAGCAGTTCTTC.

This clonotype was recorded at least ten times. This chain links TRBV29-1 with TRBJ1-1; D not resolved. Trimming stripped 3 bases from V and 0 bases from J, with 8 bases between. This CDR3 spans 13 amino acids. The germline V gene encodes CDR1 SQVTM and CDR2 ANQGSEA. In DNA form, the CDR3 reads TGCAGCGTTGAGAGACGGTTGAACACTGAAGCTTTCTTT. Encoded protein: CSVERRLNTEAFF.

This chain links TRBV11-2 with TRBJ2-3; 9 nucleotides line up with TRBD2. V was pared by 3 bases and J by 2 bases, with 3 bases of the junction left unmatched. From germline, CDR1 is SGHAT and CDR2 FQNNGV. The CDR3 is made up of 15 amino acids. This CDR3 reads CASSLSGRTTDTQYF. The CDR3 nucleotides are TGTGCCAGCAGCTTGAGCGGGAGGACCACAGATACGCAGTATTTT. Together with reference TRBV11-2 and TRBJ2-3, the CDR3 gives the full variable domain: EAGVAQSPRYKIIEKRQSVAFWCNPISGHATLYWYQQILGQGPKLLIQFQNNGVVDDSQLPKDRFSAERLKGVDSTLKIQPAKLEDSAVYLCASSLSGRTTDTQYFGPGTRLTVL.

This clonotype was detected a few times. The CDR3 coding sequence is TGTGCCAGCAGCGTAGCCAGCGGGATCTACAATGAGCAGTTCTTC. It is translated as CASSVASGIYNEQFF. This chain joins TRBV9 and TRBJ2-1, with 7 bases fitting TRBD2. V lost 0 bases to trimming and J lost 3 bases; unmatched junction nucleotides: 3. The CDR3 extends over 15 amino acids. The V gene's germline CDR1 is SGDLS and CDR2 YYNGEE.

This clonotype has at least ten counts. The gene calls are TRBV29-1 and TRBJ2-2; perhaps D is TRBD1 or TRBD2 (6 bases each). Germline V lookup: CDR1 SQVTM, CDR2 ANQGSEA. With 6 bases removed from V and 0 bases from J, the gap between germline ends came to 14 bases. CDR3 length equals 15 residues. This CDR3 is CSVRGVLANTGELFF. The CDR3, as DNA: TGCAGCGTAAGGGGGGTGCTTGCGAACACCGGGGAGCTGTTTTTT.

This clonotype was detected many times. This chain uses TRBV29-1 with TRBJ2-4; TRBD1 is a possible D gene (6 bases). Per the germline V gene, CDR1 is SQVTM and CDR2 is ANQGSEA. The V gene lost 3 bases and the J gene lost 6 bases, with 9 bases spanning the gap. CDR3 length equals 12 residues. CDR3 sequence reads: CSVEWDTNIQYF. Here the CDR3 DNA reads TGCAGCGTTGAGTGGGACACAAACATTCAGTACTTC.

The V gene is TRBV6-1, the J gene TRBJ2-3, with D possibly being TRBD2 (6 bases). CDR1 is MNHNS, CDR2 SASEGT, per germline. The V end lost 11 bases, the J end lost 0 bases, and 12 bases lay between the germline ends. The CDR3 covers 13 residues. The CDR3 is CAAGGGSTDTQYF. CDR3 DNA sequence: TGTGCCGCGGGTGGGGGGAGCACAGATACGCAGTATTTT.

A few counts support this clonotype. V usage is TRBV6-2 or TRBV6-3 and J usage is TRBJ2-1, with 8 bases aligning to TRBD1. The germline V gene has CDR1 MNHEY and CDR2 SVGEGT. The V gene end was trimmed by 6 bases and the J gene end by 6 bases; junction bases not matched to a gene: 7. This CDR3 has 14 residues. This CDR3 is CASRGQGATNEQFF. The CDR3 nucleotides are TGTGCCAGCAGAGGACAGGGAGCTACCAATGAGCAGTTCTTC.